One sample yielded the 14 T cell receptor beta chains listed below, sequenced in a study of blood T cell repertoires in COVID-19. Libraries were prepared by immunoSEQ multiplex PCR; TCRdb keeps only in-frame clonotypes and omits some of them. This table has around 300,000 clones, around 89% appearing once. The sequencing input was PBMCs or T cells enriched from blood (not recorded which). These receptors were collected from a woman in her fifties or sixties who had recovered from COVID-19.

The rearrangement links TRBV19 to TRBJ1-1; tentatively, D is TRBD1 (6 bases). The CDR3 has 15 residues. V lost 4 bases and J 2 bases, leaving 14 bases between the germline ends. From germline, CDR1 is LNHDA and CDR2 SQIVND (reference sequence). The CDR3 loop is CASSNRRTDNTEAFF. DNA for the CDR3: TGTGCCAGTAGTAATCGAAGGACAGACAACACTGAAGCTTTCTTT.

V gene TRBV19 combines with J gene TRBJ2-1; D might be TRBD1 (6 bases). Germline-derived CDR1 and CDR2 are LNHDA and SQIVND (reference sequence). Trimming removed 4 bases from V and 5 bases from J, with 12 bases in between. CDR3 length equals 14 residues. The CDR3 reads CASSKQGRDNEQFF. Here the CDR3 DNA reads TGTGCCAGTAGTAAACAGGGAAGAGACAATGAGCAGTTCTTC.

The J gene is TRBJ2-7, the V gene TRBV28; 14 nucleotides agree with TRBD2. V lost 5 bases and J lost 6; bases outside the gene matches: 6. The CDR3 runs 15 residues. Germline values: CDR1 MDHEN, CDR2 SYDVKM. The CDR3 reads CASSPYGLAGGEQYF. The CDR3 bases are TGTGCCAGCAGTCCATATGGACTAGCGGGAGGCGAGCAGTACTTC. The full variable domain, its missing parts supplied by reference TRBV28 and TRBJ2-7, is DVKVTQSSRYLVKRTGEKVFLECVQDMDHENMFWYRQDPGLGLRLIYFSYDVKMKEKGDIPEGYSVSREKKERFSLILESASTNQTSMYLCASSPYGLAGGEQYFGPGTRLTVT.

This clone occurred once. The J gene is TRBJ2-6, the V gene TRBV7-3; D is perhaps TRBD1 (5 bases). V was trimmed by 3 bases and J by 0 bases, leaving 6 bases between them. The CDR3 length is 15 residues. Germline V gene lookup returns CDR1 SGHTA and CDR2 FQGTGA. The CDR3 reads CASSFTGSGANVLTF. CDR3 DNA: TGTGCCAGCAGCTTCACAGGCTCTGGGGCCAACGTCCTGACTTTC.

This sequence joins TRBV20-1 and TRBJ2-4, with D hard to call. Germline CDR1 reads DFQATT; CDR2 reads SNEGSKA (reference sequence). Trimming left V 5 bases short and J 7 bases short, with 9 bases between. The CDR3 totals 11 residues. In DNA, the CDR3 is TGCAGTGCTGAGACCGGGAACATTCAGTACTTC. Translated, it gives CSAETGNIQYF.

This rearrangement joins TRBV5-1 to TRBJ1-1; D ambiguous. The ends were cut back, 4 bases at V and 2 bases at J, with 12 bases in the middle. Germline lookup yields CDR1 SGHRS and CDR2 YFSETQ. CDR3 length equals 14 residues. The CDR3 bases are TGCGCCAGCAGCCAGGAGGTAGGCAACACTGAAGCTTTCTTT. Amino acids: CASSQEVGNTEAFF. The whole variable domain, filled in from reference TRBV5-1 and TRBJ1-1, reads KAGVTQTPRYLIKTRGQQVTLSCSPISGHRSVSWYQQTPGQGLQFLFEYFSETQRNKGNFPGRFSGRQFSNSRSEMNVSTLELGDSALYLCASSQEVGNTEAFFGQGTRLTVV.

This clone was recorded only once. The rearrangement links TRBV6-5 to TRBJ1-3; D not resolved. This CDR3 has 16 residues. Germline CDR1 is MNHEY and CDR2 is SVGAGI. V lost 0 bases to trimming and J lost 0 bases, with 9 bases between them. The CDR3 loop reads CASSYSMYSSGNTIYF. CDR3 DNA: TGTGCCAGCAGTTACTCGATGTATAGCTCTGGAAACACCATATATTTT.

The V gene is TRBV7-2, the J gene TRBJ2-7, with 7 nucleotides matching TRBD1. V dropped 4 bases and J dropped 0; count of bases not matched to a gene: 6. The CDR3 consists of 15 residues. Per germline, CDR1 SGHTA and CDR2 FQGNSA. The CDR3 DNA reads as TGTGCCAGCAGCTGGCCCGGACAGGTCTCCTACGAGCAGTACTTC. This translates into CASSWPGQVSYEQYF.

A few counts support this clone. The chain combines TRBV28 with TRBJ1-5; D uncertain. V gave up 10 bases and J gave up 6 bases, with 13 bases separating them. This CDR3 comprises 12 residues. Germline CDR1 MDHEN, CDR2 SYDVKM. The CDR3 region has the DNA TGTGCCATCCAGTTGGCGGCTCAGCCCCAGCATTTT. It specifies CAIQLAAQPQHF.

For the CDR3, the DNA is TGTGCCAGCAGTACCCAAGGACTAGCGGTCTACAATGGTGCGCAGTTCTTC. Its translation: CASSTQGLAVYNGAQFF. The gene calls are TRBV28 and TRBJ2-1, with 10 bases identical to TRBD2. The CDR3 runs to 17 residues. V shed 5 bases and J 12 bases; nucleotides not matched to a gene: 19. The germline gives CDR1 MDHEN, CDR2 SYDVKM.

This clone was detected once. V and J are TRBV27 and TRBJ1-1; D not certain. This CDR3 spans 13 amino acids. From germline, CDR1 is MNHEY and CDR2 SMNVEV (reference sequence). Trimming removed 9 bases from V and 0 bases from J, with 11 bases in between. The CDR3 region is CASRGDLNTEAFF. DNA of the CDR3: TGTGCCAGTCGGGGAGACCTGAACACTGAAGCTTTCTTT.

V usage is TRBV10-1 and J usage is TRBJ2-3; 7 nucleotides line up with TRBD2. The length of the CDR3 is 17 residues. V was pared by 2 bases and J by 7 bases, with 15 bases of the junction left unmatched. Germline CDR1 and CDR2: WNHNN and SYGVQD (reference sequence). CDR3 loop: CASSEPGALRELYTQYF. The CDR3 DNA sequence: TGCGCCAGCAGTGAGCCCGGGGCCCTGCGGGAGTTATATACGCAGTATTTT.

This chain links TRBV5-5 with TRBJ2-3, with 9 bases fitting TRBD2. There are 14 residues in the CDR3. Trimming at V came to 3 bases and at J to 4 bases, leaving 3 bases not matched to a gene. CDR1 SGHKS and CDR2 YYEKEE come from the germline V gene (reference sequence). As DNA, the CDR3 is TGTGCCAGCAGCTCCGGGACTAGCCCAGATACGCAGTATTTT. It yields the protein CASSSGTSPDTQYF.

Only a few counts were recorded for this clone. The chain recombines TRBV7-2 with TRBJ1-5; no reliable D call. The CDR3 has 13 amino acids. V was pared by 3 bases and J by 5 bases, with 8 bases between. The V gene's germline CDR1 is SGHTA and CDR2 FQGNSA. CDR3 in DNA: TGTGCCAGCAGCTTTCGGGGTGATCAGCCCCAGCATTTT. It encodes CASSFRGDQPQHF.